The rows below give T cell receptor beta chains drawn from one sample of a study of blood T cell repertoires in COVID-19. Some clones are missing from TCRdb's copy, which holds only in-frame ones; the method was immunoSEQ multiplex PCR. The repertoire holds 45,000 or so clones, with approximately 85% as singletons. The sequenced material came from peripheral blood. The source is a human donor in a cohort sampled during active COVID-19. Each CDR3 is given with its conserved first and last residue. The order of the fields is D gene, J gene, V gene, clone size, CDR3 protein, CDR3 DNA. A D gene is named only where the DNA matches it firmly. Clone size, where shown, is once, few, many, or a class for clones that have expanded.

- TRBJ2-5 TRBV2 - CASSVDSKETQYF TGTGCCAGCAGTGTGGACTCGAAAGAGACCCAGTACTTC
TRBD1 TRBJ1-1 TRBV5-5 - CASRLVPGQGLDTEAFF TGTGCCAGCAGATTAGTCCCGGGACAGGGTTTGGACACTGAAGCTTTCTTT
TRBD2 TRBJ2-7 TRBV19 - CASGAGVYEQYF TGTGCCAGTGGGGCGGGGGTCTACGAGCAGTACTTC
TRBD2 TRBJ2-1 TRBV6-1 - CASSEGSEAGVDEQFF TGTGCCAGCAGTGAAGGGTCTGAGGCGGGAGTAGATGAGCAGTTCTTC
TRBD2 TRBJ2-7 TRBV9 - CASSVGVAGGGEQYF TGTGCCAGCAGCGTAGGGGTAGCGGGAGGGGGCGAGCAGTACTTC
- TRBJ1-1 TRBV29-1 - CSALEGNTEAFF TGCAGCGCCCTAGAGGGGAACACTGAAGCTTTCTTT
TRBD1 TRBJ2-1 TRBV6-5 once CASSSTGQGRNEQFF TGTGCCAGCAGTTCTACGGGACAGGGGCGGAATGAGCAGTTCTTC
TRBD1 TRBJ1-3 TRBV27 few CASWDRAGNTIYF TGTGCCAGCTGGGACAGGGCTGGAAACACCATATATTTT
- TRBJ2-7 TRBV5-5 - CASSPDGTSYEQYF TGTGCCAGCAGCCCGGACGGGACTTCCTACGAGCAGTACTTC
- TRBJ1-2 TRBV28 - CASSLTGQGYGYTF TGTGCCAGCAGTTTGACCGGGCAGGGCTATGGCTACACCTTC
- TRBJ2-1 TRBV7-3 - CASSLLEYNEQFF TGTGCCAGCAGCTTATTAGAGTACAATGAGCAGTTCTTC
- TRBJ1-2 TRBV11-2 - CASSLRMRYGYTF TGTGCCAGCAGCTTAAGGATGAGGTACGGCTACACCTTC
TRBD1 TRBJ1-4 TRBV20-1 - CSASGTGGHTNEKLFF TGCAGTGCTAGTGGGACAGGGGGTCATACTAATGAAAAACTGTTTTTT
- TRBJ2-1 TRBV11-2 - CASSVAGGPSYNEQFF TGTGCCAGCAGCGTAGCCGGGGGGCCCTCCTACAATGAGCAGTTCTTC
TRBD2 TRBJ2-7 TRBV28 - CASIGAGGVYEQYF TGTGCCAGCATCGGAGCGGGAGGGGTATACGAGCAGTACTTC
- TRBJ1-5 TRBV12-5 - CASGFFPSPTGYQPQHF TGTGCTAGTGGTTTTTTTCCATCTCCAACAGGGTATCAGCCCCAGCATTTT
- TRBJ2-3 TRBV7-2 - CASSFQRSTDTQYF TGTGCCAGCAGCTTCCAACGGTCCACAGATACGCAGTATTTT
TRBD1 TRBJ1-1 TRBV28 - CASSLTGQGASNTEAFF TGTGCCAGCAGTTTAACGGGACAGGGGGCTTCGAACACTGAAGCTTTCTTT
TRBD2 TRBJ2-7 TRBV5-1 - CASSYGGSSYEQYF TGCGCCAGCAGCTACGGGGGGAGCTCCTACGAGCAGTACTTC
- TRBJ1-2 TRBV28 - CASSLTPLAYGYTF TGTGCCAGCAGTTTAACTCCCCTAGCCTATGGCTACACCTTC
TRBD1 TRBJ1-2 TRBV4-2 - CASSQDGPGGGSHYGYTF TGTGCCAGCAGCCAAGACGGGCCAGGGGGCGGAAGTCACTATGGCTACACCTTC
- TRBJ1-2 TRBV30 - CAWSVAVVRSMSGYTF TGTGCCTGGAGTGTTGCTGTGGTCCGTTCCATGAGTGGCTACACCTTC
TRBD2 TRBJ2-7 TRBV11-2 - CASSLGGGSYEQYF TGTGCCAGCAGCTTAGGCGGGGGCTCCTACGAGCAGTACTTC
- TRBJ1-3 TRBV3-1/TRBV3-2 - CASSLGNSGNTIYF TGTGCCAGCAGCCTCGGGAACTCTGGAAACACCATATATTTT
- TRBJ1-3 TRBV15 - CATSRDGYPGGGNTIYF TGTGCCACCAGCAGAGATGGCTACCCGGGGGGTGGAAACACCATATATTTT
TRBD2 TRBJ2-5 TRBV7-9 - CASSPTSGPRETQYF TGTGCCAGCAGCCCGACTAGCGGGCCGAGGGAGACCCAGTACTTC
- TRBJ2-6 TRBV9 - CASSVGLRGANVLTF TGTGCCAGCAGCGTAGGACTTAGGGGGGCCAACGTCCTGACTTTC
- TRBJ1-5 TRBV3-1/TRBV3-2 - CASSPRDGGQPQHF TGTGCCAGCAGCCCCCGGGACGGGGGTCAGCCCCAGCATTTT
TRBD1 TRBJ2-5 TRBV30 - CAWSEGGTGRWETQYF TGTGCCTGGAGCGAAGGGGGGACAGGGCGGTGGGAGACCCAGTACTTC
- TRBJ1-1 TRBV6-6 - CASSYYGGNTEAFF TGTGCCAGCAGTTACTACGGAGGGAACACTGAAGCTTTCTTT
- TRBJ2-7 TRBV18 - CASSLGLSSYEQYF TGTGCCAGCTCACTCGGACTATCTAGCTACGAGCAGTACTTC
TRBD1 TRBJ1-3 TRBV6-1 - CASSELPGTGAGNTIYF TGTGCCAGCAGTGAACTTCCCGGGACAGGGGCTGGAAACACCATATATTTT
- TRBJ2-3 TRBV12-3/TRBV12-4 - CASSLGRGDTQYF TGTGCCAGCAGTTTAGGGAGGGGAGATACGCAGTATTTT
TRBD2 TRBJ2-3 TRBV4-1 - CASSELAGGPDTQYF TGCGCCAGCAGCGAACTAGCGGGGGGGCCAGATACGCAGTATTTT
- TRBJ1-4 TRBV3-1/TRBV3-2 - CASSSGLDEKLFF TGTGCCAGCAGCAGTGGACTAGACGAAAAACTGTTTTTT
- TRBJ1-3 TRBV29-1 - CSVNPEGTGNTIYF TGCAGCGTCAACCCGGAGGGGACTGGAAACACCATATATTTT
TRBD2 TRBJ2-5 TRBV19 once CASSIGPSGRETQYF TGTGCCAGTAGTATCGGGCCTAGCGGGAGAGAGACCCAGTACTTC
TRBD1 TRBJ1-1 TRBV7-9 - CASSLDRVSEAFF TGTGCCAGCAGTCTGGACAGGGTAAGTGAAGCTTTCTTT
- TRBJ1-1 TRBV10-2 - CASGLGAGTEAFF TGCGCCAGCGGTTTGGGGGCTGGCACTGAAGCTTTCTTT
TRBD1 TRBJ1-2 TRBV6-1 - CASSEALLNRDSPRYGYTF TGTGCCAGCAGTGAAGCGCTTCTTAATAGGGACAGTCCGCGATATGGCTACACCTTC
TRBD1 TRBJ1-6 TRBV4-2 few CASSPRTGDNSPLHF TGTGCCAGCAGCCCAAGGACAGGGGATAATTCACCCCTCCACTTT
- TRBJ2-5 TRBV7-2 - CASSLDGGWETQYF TGTGCCAGCAGCTTAGACGGGGGTTGGGAGACCCAGTACTTC
TRBD1 TRBJ2-7 TRBV2 - CASSIQGYEQYF TGTGCCAGCAGTATACAGGGGTACGAGCAGTACTTC
- TRBJ1-1 TRBV28 - CASSLSPSVQGNTEAFF TGTGCCAGCAGTTTATCTCCGAGTGTTCAGGGGAACACTGAAGCTTTCTTT
- TRBJ1-3 TRBV7-8 - CASSPTHQSSGNTIYF TGTGCCAGCAGCCCGACACATCAGAGCTCTGGAAACACCATATATTTT
- TRBJ2-3 TRBV28 - CASSLWLGPTDTQYF TGTGCCAGCAGTTTATGGCTGGGGCCCACAGATACGCAGTATTTT
TRBD1 TRBJ1-6 TRBV11-2 - CASSFGTDNSPLHF TGTGCCAGCAGCTTCGGGACAGATAATTCACCCCTCCACTTT
- TRBJ1-2 TRBV28 - CASGGANYGYTF TGTGCCAGCGGTGGAGCTAACTATGGCTACACCTTC
TRBD1 TRBJ2-1 TRBV19 - CASSRDRGFYNEQFF TGTGCCAGTAGCCGGGACAGGGGGTTCTACAATGAGCAGTTCTTC
- TRBJ2-5 TRBV9 - CASSVVEDHVTQYF TGTGCCAGCAGCGTAGTGGAGGACCATGTGACCCAGTACTTC
TRBD1 TRBJ1-3 TRBV2 - CASSGQAVTGNTIYF TGTGCCAGCAGCGGACAGGCGGTAACTGGAAACACCATATATTTT
- TRBJ1-2 TRBV28 - CASIPSGGLFLGYGYTF TGTGCCAGCATCCCATCGGGCGGACTATTCCTAGGATATGGCTACACCTTC
- TRBJ1-2 TRBV2 - CASSEVTVNYGYTF TGTGCCAGCAGTGAAGTTACGGTGAACTATGGCTACACCTTC
TRBD1 TRBJ2-7 TRBV9 - CASSVSSGTGYEQYF TGTGCCAGCAGCGTTTCGTCCGGGACAGGGTACGAGCAGTACTTC
TRBD1 TRBJ1-4 TRBV6-5 - CASIQGGREKLFF TGTGCCAGCATACAGGGGGGCAGGGAAAAACTGTTTTTT
TRBD2 TRBJ2-7 TRBV7-9 - CASKGGGSHGEQYF TGTGCCAGCAAGGGCGGGGGTAGTCATGGCGAGCAGTACTTC
TRBD1 TRBJ2-5 TRBV30 once CAYLGAGGQETQYF TGTGCCTACCTTGGGGCAGGGGGCCAAGAGACCCAGTACTTC
TRBD1 TRBJ2-7 TRBV7-9 - CASGGRGHEQYF TGTGCCAGCGGGGGCAGGGGGCACGAGCAGTACTTC